Listed below are T cell receptor beta chains from one sample, sequenced in a study of cytomegalovirus exposure and HLA in healthy donors. The data were produced by immunoSEQ multiplex PCR, yet TCRdb's version contains in-frame clones alone and is incomplete. Here the sample spans about 210,000 clones, 75% to 85% being singletons. Specimen: PBMCs. These receptors all stem from a male donor in good health and CMV-seropositive. Both conserved end residues are part of each CDR3. A D gene is named only where the DNA matches it firmly. A clone size is listed for some rows: how often the clone was seen (once, few, many), or a class if it is expanded.

>TRBJ2-5|-|-|TRBV4-3
CASSQGVAGQETQYF
TGCGCCAGCAGCCAAGGGGTAGCCGGACAAGAGACCCAGTACTTC
>TRBJ2-3|-|-|TRBV6-5
CASSYRSPTDTQYF
TGTGCCAGCAGTTACAGGAGTCCCACAGATACGCAGTATTTT
>TRBJ2-4|-|-|TRBV7-9
CASSPVEGAKNIQYF
TGTGCCAGCAGCCCAGTTGAGGGTGCCAAAAACATTCAGTACTTC
>TRBJ2-3|-|-|TRBV9
CASNKAGTDTQYF
TGTGCCAGCAACAAAGCGGGCACAGATACGCAGTATTTT
>TRBJ2-1|-|-|TRBV6-5
CASSYGLYNEQFF
TGTGCCAGCAGTTACGGCCTTTACAATGAGCAGTTCTTC
>TRBJ2-7|-|-|TRBV29-1
CSAINEGAYEQYF
TGCAGCGCCATAAACGAGGGGGCCTACGAGCAGTACTTC
>TRBJ2-1|-|TRBD2|TRBV5-1
CASSRSTSGRVDEQFF
TGCGCCAGCAGCCGCTCGACTAGCGGGAGGGTTGATGAGCAGTTCTTC
>TRBJ2-5|-|TRBD2|TRBV6-5
CASTATRTSETQYF
TGTGCCAGCACCGCCACGAGGACTAGCGAGACCCAGTACTTC
>TRBJ2-2|-|-|TRBV29-1
CSVEDWRGRDTGELFF
TGCAGCGTTGAAGATTGGAGGGGGCGGGACACCGGGGAGCTGTTTTTT
>TRBJ1-1|-|-|TRBV18
CASSPQQTKNTEAFF
TGTGCCAGCTCACCACAGCAGACAAAGAACACTGAAGCTTTCTTT
>TRBJ1-6|-|TRBD1|TRBV20-1
CSAGRQGFLHF
TGCAGTGCTGGGAGACAGGGCTTCCTCCACTTT
>TRBJ1-2|-|TRBD1|TRBV7-3
CASSLVGTGGVKDGYTF
TGTGCCAGCAGCTTAGTAGGGACAGGGGGCGTCAAGGATGGCTACACCTTC
>TRBJ2-3|few|-|TRBV10-3
CAISVADSAAQYF
TGTGCCATCAGTGTGGCAGACTCCGCCGCGCAGTATTTT
>TRBJ2-5|-|TRBD2|TRBV7-6
CASSSGTSGWLGTQYF
TGTGCCAGCAGCTCCGGGACTAGCGGGTGGCTCGGGACCCAGTACTTC
>TRBJ1-5|-|TRBD1|TRBV5-6
CASSFTGTGRNQPQHF
TGTGCCAGCAGCTTTACCGGGACAGGCCGCAATCAGCCCCAGCATTTT
>TRBJ2-7|-|TRBD1|TRBV2
CASSELAQGARYEQYF
TGTGCCAGCAGTGAATTAGCTCAGGGGGCGCGCTACGAGCAGTACTTC
>TRBJ2-5|-|TRBD1|TRBV7-7
CASSQTPGQQETQYF
TGTGCCAGCAGCCAGACACCGGGACAGCAAGAGACCCAGTACTTC
>TRBJ2-2|few|-|TRBV9
CASSVRDSGELFF
TGTGCCAGCAGCGTACGGGACTCCGGGGAGCTGTTTTTT
>TRBJ2-2|-|TRBD2|TRBV11-3
CASSLDVRTSGNTGELFF
TGTGCCAGCAGCTTAGATGTGAGGACTAGCGGAAACACCGGGGAGCTGTTTTTT
>TRBJ1-5|-|-|TRBV7-2
CASSLGQNQPQHF
TGTGCCAGCAGCTTAGGGCAGAATCAGCCCCAGCATTTT
>TRBJ2-7|-|TRBD2|TRBV7-9
CASSFGTSGRGVNEQYF
TGTGCCAGCAGCTTCGGGACTAGCGGGAGGGGGGTGAACGAGCAGTACTTC
>TRBJ2-2|-|-|TRBV6-5
CASRQQGRTGELFF
TGTGCCAGCAGGCAACAGGGTAGAACCGGGGAGCTGTTTTTT